Below, 21 T cell receptor beta chains from the same sample are listed, as sequenced in a study of CD8+ T cells in alopecia areata. RNA extraction was followed by reverse transcription into cDNA, which acted as the sequencing template. Assay used: immunoSEQ multiplex PCR; TCRdb lists only in-frame clones, some missing. The sample has roughly 150,000 clones, roughly 50% seen once. The sequenced sample was CD4+ T cells sorted from blood. All receptors come from a human donor with alopecia areata.

V is TRBV7-9 and J is TRBJ1-2; 7 nucleotides line up with TRBD1. CDR1 SEHNR and CDR2 FQNEAQ come from the germline V gene (reference sequence). The CDR3 is 13 amino acids. V shed 10 bases and J 3 bases; nucleotides not matched to a gene: 8. This CDR3 reads CATTTGTDYGYTF. DNA of the CDR3: TGTGCCACCACGACCGGGACAGACTATGGCTACACCTTC.

DNA for the CDR3: TGTGCCAGCAGCCAGCGGGCACGTTCAGATACGCAGTATTTT. It codes for CASSQRARSDTQYF. V is TRBV7-3 and J is TRBJ2-3; D possibly corresponds to TRBD2 (6 bases). The germline CDR1 and CDR2 sequences are SGHTA and FQGTGA. V was pared by 5 bases and J by 4 bases, with 13 bases between. This CDR3 contains 14 residues.

Concerning this clone: Other DNA sequences of this sample code for an identical CDR3. The chain uses TRBV29-1 and TRBJ1-2; the D is unclear. CDR3 size: 9 residues. Germline V gene data show CDR1 as SQVTM and CDR2 as ANQGSEA. V was clipped by 6 bases and J by 8 bases, with 7 bases between them. The DNA of the CDR3 is TGCAGCGTCGGGGTAGGCTACACCTTC. This codes for CSVGVGYTF.

This clone was recorded a few times. The chain carries TRBV5-1 and TRBJ2-1; D is perhaps TRBD1 (5 bases). The V gene lost 7 bases and the J gene lost 0 bases, with 20 bases spanning the gap. In germline, CDR1 is SGHRS, CDR2 YFSETQ. The CDR3 covers 17 residues. The CDR3 sequence is CASGTPTQGPSYNEQFF. DNA of the CDR3: TGCGCCAGCGGCACACCTACTCAGGGTCCCTCCTACAATGAGCAGTTCTTC.

The gene calls are TRBV2 and TRBJ2-5; the match to TRBD1 covers 7 bases. V lost 7 bases, J lost 2 bases, and 1 base stayed unmatched. This CDR3 region has 12 residues. Germline-derived CDR1 and CDR2 are SNHLY and FYNNEI. CDR3 region: CASMDRQETQYF. The CDR3 DNA sequence: TGTGCCAGCATGGACAGGCAAGAGACCCAGTACTTC.

The CDR3 is CASRDGQGQAFF. The CDR3 DNA follows: TGTGCCAGCAGGGATGGACAGGGACAAGCTTTCTTT. The chain is built from TRBV6-6 and TRBJ1-1, with TRBD1 matching 8 bases. There are 12 residues in the CDR3. Germline V lookup: CDR1 MNHNY, CDR2 SVGAGI (reference sequence). V dropped 6 bases and J dropped 9; count of bases not matched to a gene: 6.

The chain employs TRBV29-1 and TRBJ2-3, with TRBD2 as a possible D gene (5 bases). V lost 4 bases and J 2 bases, leaving 10 bases between the germline ends. There are 13 residues in the CDR3. Germline V gives CDR1 SQVTM, CDR2 ANQGSEA. DNA for the CDR3: TGCAGCGTTGCTTGGGGAGCCACAGATACGCAGTATTTT. Translated, it gives CSVAWGATDTQYF.

The table lists this clone with a few counts. The genes are TRBV5-4 and TRBJ1-1; 8 bases align to TRBD1. V dropped 2 bases and J dropped 6; count of bases not matched to a gene: 3. CDR1 and CDR2 (germline): SGHNT, YYREEE (reference sequence). This CDR3 is 13 amino acids long. CDR3 bases: TGTGCCAGCAGCTTACGACAGGGGTCTGAAGCTTTCTTT. Its protein is CASSLRQGSEAFF.

The chain employs TRBV28 and TRBJ1-1, with a weak D call TRBD1 (6 bases). The germline gives CDR1 MDHEN, CDR2 SYDVKM. V lost 2 bases and J 10 bases, leaving 11 bases between the germline ends. The CDR3 covers 12 residues. For the CDR3, the DNA is TGTGCCAGCAGTTTAATACAGGGAGTAGCTTTCTTT. It is translated as CASSLIQGVAFF.

V and J are TRBV7-2 and TRBJ1-5; D remains unclear. This CDR3 contains 14 residues. Trimming took off 5 bases at V and 5 bases at J, with 13 bases between the two ends. Germline-derived CDR1 and CDR2 are SGHTA and FQGNSA. Here the CDR3 reads CASSRTVGDQPQHF. The DNA for the CDR3 is TGTGCCAGCAGCCGGACGGTTGGCGATCAGCCCCAGCATTTT.

This clone was counted between two and nine times. The chain links TRBV18 to TRBJ2-5, with TRBD2 identical over 10 bases. This CDR3 region has 14 residues. J lost 3 bases, V lost 6 bases, and 4 bases had no gene match. CDR1 and CDR2 (germline): KGHSH, LQKENI. Here the CDR3 reads CASSPLAGEETQYF. CDR3 DNA sequence: TGTGCCAGCTCCCCGCTAGCGGGAGAAGAGACCCAGTACTTC.

This chain joins TRBV18 and TRBJ2-5, with D perhaps matching TRBD2 (6 bases). Germline V gene sequence: CDR1 KGHSH, CDR2 LQKENI. V gave up 6 bases and J gave up 5 bases, with 22 bases separating them. CDR3 length: 16 amino acids. CDR3 sequence: CASSNQSPAEGETQYF. The CDR3 nucleotides are TGTGCCAGCTCGAACCAAAGCCCAGCGGAGGGGGAGACCCAGTACTTC.

The V gene is TRBV29-1, the J gene TRBJ2-1; TRBD2 matches at 9 bases. V lost 3 bases and J lost 9; bases outside the gene matches: 9. Per the germline V gene, CDR1 is SQVTM and CDR2 is ANQGSEA. The CDR3 has 14 residues. This CDR3 is CSVDRGVAGAEQFF. CDR3 bases: TGCAGCGTTGACAGGGGAGTAGCGGGAGCTGAGCAGTTCTTC.

The chain uses TRBV5-4 and TRBJ2-7; D possibly corresponds to TRBD1 (5 bases). The CDR3 sequence is 14 residues long. V shed 3 bases and J shed 1 base, with 11 bases lying between them. The germline V gene encodes CDR1 SGHNT and CDR2 YYREEE (reference sequence). CDR3 bases: TGTGCCAGCAGCTCCAAGGACAAGTCCTACGAGCAGTACTTC. Translated: CASSSKDKSYEQYF.

The chain has TRBV4-2 and TRBJ2-2, with no clear D. Trimming left V 0 bases short and J 4 bases short, with 9 bases between. The CDR3 has 15 residues. Germline loops: CDR1 LGHNA, CDR2 YNFKEQ. The CDR3 sequence is CASSQDGRSTGELFF. Written as DNA, the CDR3 is TGTGCCAGCAGCCAAGATGGGCGGAGCACCGGGGAGCTGTTTTTT.

The chain uses TRBV2 and TRBJ2-3; tentatively, D is TRBD1 or TRBD2 (5 bases each). The length of the CDR3 is 14 residues. V was shortened by 7 bases and J by 3 bases, with 14 bases between the two germline ends. CDR1 is SNHLY, CDR2 FYNNEI, per germline. The chain's CDR3 is CASILGGWTDTQYF. The CDR3 DNA sequence: TGTGCCAGCATTCTTGGGGGATGGACAGATACGCAGTATTTT.

This chain uses TRBV30 with TRBJ1-5; 8 bases fit TRBD1. Per germline, CDR1 GTSNPN and CDR2 SVGIG (reference sequence). The CDR3 loop spans 14 amino acids. The V gene end was trimmed by 4 bases and the J gene end by 7 bases; junction bases not matched to a gene: 9. The CDR3 nucleotides read TGTGCCTGGACTAGGACAGGGTATTTCCAGCCCCAGCATTTT. Translated: CAWTRTGYFQPQHF. Looking up the rest from reference TRBV30 and TRBJ1-5 gives the full variable domain: SQTIHQWPATLVQPVGSPLSLECTVEGTSNPNLYWYRQAAGRGLQLLFYSVGIGQISSEVPQNLSASRPQDRQFILSSKKLLLSDSGFYLCAWTRTGYFQPQHFGDGTRLSIL.

V usage is TRBV7-9 and J usage is TRBJ2-1, with D unresolved. Germline CDR1 and CDR2: SEHNR and FQNEAQ (reference sequence). V was trimmed by 1 base and J by 14 bases, leaving 9 bases between them. This CDR3 has 11 residues. The CDR3, as DNA: TGTGCCAGCAGCTTAGTCCAGAAGGAGTTCTTC. Amino acid sequence: CASSLVQKEFF.

This clone occurred a few times. The V call is TRBV29-1, the J call TRBJ1-1; the D is unclear. This CDR3 spans 14 amino acids. V was cut by 7 bases and J by 0 bases, with 15 bases left in between. The germline V gene encodes CDR1 SQVTM and CDR2 ANQGSEA. The CDR3 DNA is TGCAGCGCCGACGCGGCAGGAATGAACACTGAAGCTTTCTTT. It specifies CSADAAGMNTEAFF.

The V call is TRBV6-5, the J call TRBJ2-5; 13 bases fit TRBD2. The CDR3 has 13 amino acids. The V and J ends lost 10 bases and 5 bases, in that order; junction bases with no gene match: 4. CDR1 and CDR2 (germline): MNHEY, SVGAGI. In nucleotides, the CDR3 is TGTGCCACGACTAGCGGGAGGCGGGAGACCCAGTACTTC. Translated, it gives CATTSGRRETQYF.

This rearrangement joins TRBV7-2 to TRBJ2-7; D possibly corresponds to TRBD2 (5 bases). Germline CDR1 SGHTA, CDR2 FQGNSA. The CDR3 covers 13 residues. The V gene lost 3 bases and the J gene lost 3 bases, with 9 bases spanning the gap. The CDR3 bases are TGTGCCAGCAGCTTTCCGGGATTCTACGAGCAGTACTTC. This gives the protein CASSFPGFYEQYF.